Each of the 6 T cell receptor beta chains below was sequenced from the same sample in a study of T cell repertoires in cytomegalovirus infection. TCRdb fed the reads into MiXCR, producing one record per CDR3 protein. Here the sample spans approximately 730,000 distinct CDR3 sequences, roughly 36% being singletons. Their antigen targets remain unknown. This sample comprised cultured PBMCs, obtained from culture after CMV antigen stimulation. These TCRs come from a human donor in good health (CMV status not recorded). Some clones in this sample may be carry-over from other donors' samples.

This clonotype came up many times. V gene TRBV7-2 combines with J gene TRBJ2-3; the D gene is possibly TRBD2 (6 bases). V lost 7 bases to trimming and J lost 4 bases, with 15 bases between them. The CDR3 spans 14 residues. The germline V gene encodes CDR1 SGHTA and CDR2 FQGNSA. The CDR3 loop reads CASNPGEASDTQYF. DNA of the CDR3: TGTGCCAGCAACCCGGGAGAAGCGTCAGATACGCAGTATTTT. The full variable domain, completed using reference TRBV7-2 and TRBJ2-3, is GAGVSQSPSNKVTEKGKDVELRCDPISGHTALYWYRQSLGQGLEFLIYFQGNSAPDKSGLPSDRFSAERTGGSVSTLTIQRTQQEDSAVYLCASNPGEASDTQYFGPGTRLTVL.

The CDR3 DNA reads as TGTGCCAGCTCCGGGACGGGAGGGCCGCATGAGCAGTTCTTC. This sequence encodes CASSGTGGPHEQFF. V gene TRBV19 combines with J gene TRBJ2-1; 8 bases fit TRBD2. The CDR3 length is 14 residues. V lost 9 bases and J lost 8; bases outside the gene matches: 12. Germline V gene lookup returns CDR1 LNHDA and CDR2 SQIVND (reference sequence).

This clonotype has more than one count but fewer than ten. The chain employs TRBV5-4 and TRBJ2-2, with TRBD1 matching 9 bases. Germline V gene data show CDR1 as SGHNT and CDR2 as YYREEE (reference sequence). The CDR3 spans 15 residues. V lost 4 bases, J lost 5 bases, and 6 bases stayed unmatched. The CDR3 DNA is TGTGCCAGCAGCGTTCCGGGACAGGGAACCGGGGAGCTGTTTTTT. Protein sequence: CASSVPGQGTGELFF.

The chain uses TRBV19 and TRBJ2-3; 7 bases are a match to TRBD1. The CDR3 extends over 18 amino acids. From germline, CDR1 is LNHDA and CDR2 SQIVND (reference sequence). The trim removed 3 bases at V and 3 bases at J, leaving 15 bases unmatched. The CDR3 DNA sequence: TGTGCCAGTAGTATTCAGGGACAGATCGCCCGGTTGACAGATACGCAGTATTTT. Protein: CASSIQGQIARLTDTQYF. The full variable domain, completed using reference TRBV19 and TRBJ2-3, is DGGITQSPKYLFRKEGQNVTLSCEQNLNHDAMYWYRQDPGQGLRLIYYSQIVNDFQKGDIAEGYSVSREKKESFPLTVTSAQKNPTAFYLCASSIQGQIARLTDTQYFGPGTRLTVL.

The gene calls are TRBV20-1 and TRBJ2-3; D perhaps matches TRBD1 (5 bases). V lost 0 bases and J lost 2, with 12 bases in between. This CDR3 spans 15 amino acids. CDR1 and CDR2 from the germline V gene are DFQATT and SNEGSKA (reference sequence). The CDR3, as DNA: TGCAGTGCTAGAGATCCACGACAGTACACAGATACGCAGTATTTT. Translation gives CSARDPRQYTDTQYF.

The rearrangement joins TRBV2 to TRBJ1-2; weak D call: TRBD1 (5 bases). CDR1 SNHLY and CDR2 FYNNEI come from the germline V gene. The ends were cut back, 6 bases at V and 4 bases at J, with 15 bases in the middle. The CDR3 has 14 amino acids. The CDR3 spells CASRKNSGGYGYTF. For the CDR3, the DNA is TGTGCCAGCAGAAAAAACTCGGGGGGCTATGGCTACACCTTC. Supplemented by reference TRBV2 and TRBJ1-2, the full variable domain reads EPEVTQTPSHQVTQMGQEVILRCVPISNHLYFYWYRQILGQKVEFLVSFYNNEISEKSEIFDDQFSVERPDGSNFTLKIRSTKLEDSAMYFCASRKNSGGYGYTFGSGTRLTVV.